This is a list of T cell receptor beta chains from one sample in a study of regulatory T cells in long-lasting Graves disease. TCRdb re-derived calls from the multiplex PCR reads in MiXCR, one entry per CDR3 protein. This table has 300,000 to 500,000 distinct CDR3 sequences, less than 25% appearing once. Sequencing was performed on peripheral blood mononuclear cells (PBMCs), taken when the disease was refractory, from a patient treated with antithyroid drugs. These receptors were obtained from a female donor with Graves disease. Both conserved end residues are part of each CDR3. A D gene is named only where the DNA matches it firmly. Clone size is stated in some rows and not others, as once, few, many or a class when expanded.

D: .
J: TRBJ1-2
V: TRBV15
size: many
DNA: TGTGCCACCAGCAGAGAGCAGAGTAACTATGGCTACACCTTC
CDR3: CATSREQSNYGYTF

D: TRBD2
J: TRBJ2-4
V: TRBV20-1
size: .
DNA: TGCAGTGCTAGAGATCCCGGACTAGCGGGAGGACCCCTAGCCAAAAACATTCAGTACTTC
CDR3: CSARDPGLAGGPLAKNIQYF

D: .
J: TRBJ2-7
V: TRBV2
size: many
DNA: TGTGCCAGCAGCGACTTGGACAGTGCCTACGAGCAGTACTTC
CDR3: CASSDLDSAYEQYF

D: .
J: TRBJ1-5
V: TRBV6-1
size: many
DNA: TGTGCCAGCAAATCACCGGGACACAACTTTGTCGATCAGCCCCAGCATTTT
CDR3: CASKSPGHNFVDQPQHF

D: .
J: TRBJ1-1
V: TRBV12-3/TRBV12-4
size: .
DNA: TGTGCCAGCAGCTTAGACCTTGGTGGGGCTGAAGCTTTCTTT
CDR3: CASSLDLGGAEAFF

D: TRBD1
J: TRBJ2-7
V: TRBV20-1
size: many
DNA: TGCAGTGCTAGAGATCAGGGACAGGGCTCCTACGAGCAGTACTTC
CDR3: CSARDQGQGSYEQYF

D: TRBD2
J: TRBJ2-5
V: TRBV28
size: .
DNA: TGTGCCAGCAGGGCCGGGACTAGCGGGTATCAAGAGACCCAGTACTTC
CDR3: CASRAGTSGYQETQYF

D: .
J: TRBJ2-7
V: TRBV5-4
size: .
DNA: TGTGCCAGCAGCCTGGGACGGGGAAACTCCTACGAGCAGTACTTC
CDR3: CASSLGRGNSYEQYF

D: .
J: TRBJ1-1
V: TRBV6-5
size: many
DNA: TGTGCCAGCAGTTGGGCAGCAGGTGCGACTGAAGCTTTCTTT
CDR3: CASSWAAGATEAFF

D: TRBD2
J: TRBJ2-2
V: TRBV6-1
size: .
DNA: TGTGCCAGCAGTGACCAACGCGCGGGAGGGAGCACCGGGGAGCTGTTTTTT
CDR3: CASSDQRAGGSTGELFF

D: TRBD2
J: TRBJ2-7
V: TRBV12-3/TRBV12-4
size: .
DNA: TGTGCCAGCAGCGTAGAGGCCGGGAGGCCCTCCTACGAGCAGTACTTC
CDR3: CASSVEAGRPSYEQYF

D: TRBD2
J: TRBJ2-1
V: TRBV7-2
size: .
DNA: TGTGCCAGCAGAGGTGGACTAGCTCCGTATGAGCAGTTCTTC
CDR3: CASRGGLAPYEQFF

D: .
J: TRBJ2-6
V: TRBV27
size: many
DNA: TGTGCCAGCAGTTTATCAGGGCACGAGGTCCTTTCTGGGGCCAACGTCCTGACTTTC
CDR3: CASSLSGHEVLSGANVLTF

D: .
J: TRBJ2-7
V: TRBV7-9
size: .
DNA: TGTGCCAGCAGCAAAAGCGGGTCCCAGAGCGGCGAGCAGTACTTC
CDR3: CASSKSGSQSGEQYF

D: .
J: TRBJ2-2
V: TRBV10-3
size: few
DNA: TGTGCCATCGATAATATAGCGGGGGAGCTGTTTTTT
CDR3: CAIDNIAGELFF

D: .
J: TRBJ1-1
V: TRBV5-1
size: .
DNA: TGCGCCAGCAGCGGCGCCCCTATGAACACTGAAGCTTTCTTT
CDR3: CASSGAPMNTEAFF

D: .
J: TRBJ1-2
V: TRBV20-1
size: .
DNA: TGCAGTGCTAACAGGGTTGGCTATGGCTACACCTTC
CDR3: CSANRVGYGYTF

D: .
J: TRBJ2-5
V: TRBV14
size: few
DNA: TGTGCCAGCAGCCAGAATTACAAAGAGACCCAGTACTTC
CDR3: CASSQNYKETQYF

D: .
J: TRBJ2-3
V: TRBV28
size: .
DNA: TGTGCCAGCGGAACCTTCGACTACCTGGGTACGCAGTATTTT
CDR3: CASGTFDYLGTQYF

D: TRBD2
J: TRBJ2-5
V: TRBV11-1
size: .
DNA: TGTGCCAGCAGCTTTAGCGGGAGTTTTGGGGAGACCCAGTACTTC
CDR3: CASSFSGSFGETQYF

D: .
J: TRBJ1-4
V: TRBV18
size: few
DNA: TGTGCCAGCTCACCACGCAGGGATGAAAAACTGTTTTTT
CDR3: CASSPRRDEKLFF

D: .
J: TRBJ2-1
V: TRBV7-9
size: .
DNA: TGTGCCAGCAGAACCCGGGACCCTAGTGACGAGCAGTTCTTC
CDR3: CASRTRDPSDEQFF

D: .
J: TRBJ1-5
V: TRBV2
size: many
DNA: TGTGCCAGCAGTGCACAGGGCCAAAATCAGCCCCAGCATTTT
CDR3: CASSAQGQNQPQHF

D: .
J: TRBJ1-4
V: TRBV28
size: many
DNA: TGTGCCAGCAGTTCATCACTTCCCAGTGGGGAAAAACTGTTTTTT
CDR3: CASSSSLPSGEKLFF

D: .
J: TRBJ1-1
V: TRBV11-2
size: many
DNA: TGTGCCAGCAGCTTCACAAATACAGGGCACACTGAAGCTTTCTTT
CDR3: CASSFTNTGHTEAFF

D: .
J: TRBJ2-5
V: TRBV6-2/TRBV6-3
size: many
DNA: TGTGCCAGCAGTTACTCGATAACAGCGGCCCAAGAGACCCAGTACTTC
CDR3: CASSYSITAAQETQYF

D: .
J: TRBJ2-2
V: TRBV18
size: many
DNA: TGTGCCAGCTCACTGACCGGGACTTCGAACACCGGGGAGCTGTTTTTT
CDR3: CASSLTGTSNTGELFF

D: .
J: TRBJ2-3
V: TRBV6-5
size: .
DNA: TGTGCCAGCAGTTACTCCCGGTCTTCTAGCGGCACAGATACGCAGTATTTT
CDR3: CASSYSRSSSGTDTQYF

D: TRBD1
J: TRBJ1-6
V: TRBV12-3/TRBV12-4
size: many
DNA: TGTGCCAGCAGTTTGGGGGCAGGGAGTGACAGGGATTCACCCCTCCACTTT
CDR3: CASSLGAGSDRDSPLHF

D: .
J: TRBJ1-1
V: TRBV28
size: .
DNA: TGTGCCAGCAGTTTAGGGGGGTTTAGTGAAGCTTTCTTT
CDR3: CASSLGGFSEAFF

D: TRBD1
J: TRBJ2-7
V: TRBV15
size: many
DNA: TGTGCCACCAGCAGAGATCTTACCGGACAGGTCGACAACGAGCAGTACTTC
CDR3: CATSRDLTGQVDNEQYF

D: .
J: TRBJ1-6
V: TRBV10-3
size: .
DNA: TGTGCCATATCTCAAAGTCCCAATTCACCTCTCCACTTT
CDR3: CAISQSPNSPLHF

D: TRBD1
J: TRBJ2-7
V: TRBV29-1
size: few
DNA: TGCAGCGCCTCGACAGGGACCTACGAGCAGTACTTC
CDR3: CSASTGTYEQYF

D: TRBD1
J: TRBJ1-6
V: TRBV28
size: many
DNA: TGTGCCACACAGGGGGCCAAGGATTCACCCCTCCACTTT
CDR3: CATQGAKDSPLHF

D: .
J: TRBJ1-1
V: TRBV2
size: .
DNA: TGTGCCAGCAGTGTGGGACTAGGGGAGGTCACTGAAGCTTTCTTT
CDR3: CASSVGLGEVTEAFF

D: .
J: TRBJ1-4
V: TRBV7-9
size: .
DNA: TGTGCCAGCAGCTTCGTGTCGGGGTGGGAAAAACTGTTTTTT
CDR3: CASSFVSGWEKLFF

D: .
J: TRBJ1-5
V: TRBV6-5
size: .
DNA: TGTGTCAGCAGTTACGCCAGGGGGCCCCAGCATTTT
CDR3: CVSSYARGPQHF

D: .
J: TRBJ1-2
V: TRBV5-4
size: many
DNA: TGTGCCAGCAGCTTGGGAGATTATAACTATGGCTACACCTTC
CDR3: CASSLGDYNYGYTF

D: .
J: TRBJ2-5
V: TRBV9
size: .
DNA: TGTGCCAGCAGCCCGCGGGACAGATTAGGAGAGACCCAGTACTTC
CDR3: CASSPRDRLGETQYF

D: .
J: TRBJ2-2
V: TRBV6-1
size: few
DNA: TGTGCCAGCGACAGGACCGGGGAGCTGTTTTTT
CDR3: CASDRTGELFF

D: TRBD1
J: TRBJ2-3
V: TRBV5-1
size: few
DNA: TGCGCCAGCAGCTCCGGGACAGGGAGCCCAGATACGCAGTATTTT
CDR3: CASSSGTGSPDTQYF

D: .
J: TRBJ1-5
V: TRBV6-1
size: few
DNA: TGTGCCAGCCGCCCGAACAGGGACCACAATCAGCCCCAGCATTTT
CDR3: CASRPNRDHNQPQHF

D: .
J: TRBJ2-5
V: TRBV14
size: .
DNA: TGTGCCAGCAGCCAGGGAGTTAGCGCCTTACAAGAGACCCAGTACTTC
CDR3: CASSQGVSALQETQYF

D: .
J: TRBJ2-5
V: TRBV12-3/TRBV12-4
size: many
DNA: TGTGCCAGCAGTTTTGGGCTACAAGAGACCCAGTACTTC
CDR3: CASSFGLQETQYF

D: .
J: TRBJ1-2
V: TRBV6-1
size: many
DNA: TGTGCCAGCAGGGAAAATTCAGCGAACTATGGCTACACCTTC
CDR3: CASRENSANYGYTF

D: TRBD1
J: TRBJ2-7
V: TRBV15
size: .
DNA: TGTACCACCAGCAGAGATCGACAGGGCTCCCACGAGCAGTACTTC
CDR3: CTTSRDRQGSHEQYF

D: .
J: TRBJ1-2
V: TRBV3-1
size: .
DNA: TGTGCCAGCAGCCAACGTTCGGTCCACAACTATGGCTACACCTTC
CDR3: CASSQRSVHNYGYTF

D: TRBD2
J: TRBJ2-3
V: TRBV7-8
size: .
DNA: TGTGCCAGCAGCTCCCCGGGGGGATATACGCAGTATTTT
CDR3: CASSSPGGYTQYF

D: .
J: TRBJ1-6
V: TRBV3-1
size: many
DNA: TGTGCCAGCAGACAGGATAATTCACCCCTCCACTTT
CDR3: CASRQDNSPLHF

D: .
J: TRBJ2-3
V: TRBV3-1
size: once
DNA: TGTGCCAGCAGCCAAACGTCTGGCGGGAGCACAGATACGCAGTATTTT
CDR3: CASSQTSGGSTDTQYF

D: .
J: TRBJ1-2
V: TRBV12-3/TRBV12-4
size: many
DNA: TGTGCCAGCAGTGCGACCGCCTATGGCTACACCTTC
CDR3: CASSATAYGYTF

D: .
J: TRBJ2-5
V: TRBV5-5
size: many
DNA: TGTGCCAGCAGCCCGGGACTTTTGGCCGCAGAGACCCAGTACTTC
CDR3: CASSPGLLAAETQYF

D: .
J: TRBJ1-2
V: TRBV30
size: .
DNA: TGTGCCTGGAGTCGGGGGGGTCAAAATAAGGGTGGCTACACCTTC
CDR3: CAWSRGGQNKGGYTF

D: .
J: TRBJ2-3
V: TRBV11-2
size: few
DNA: TGTGCCAGCACCTACAGAGTCACAGATACGCAGTATTTT
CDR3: CASTYRVTDTQYF